This record covers a single T cell receptor (beta chain). The antigen is unknown. There are 15 residues in the CDR3. Trimming cost V 7 bases and J 0 bases; bases outside gene matches: 7. In germline, CDR1 is SGDLS, CDR2 YYNGEE. This sample is part of a study of T cell responses to AZD1222 COVID-19 vaccine. Assay used: immunoSEQ multiplex PCR; TCRdb lists only in-frame clones, some missing. The sample yields just under 75,000 clones, 60% to 85% seen once. Broader study findings: Spike-specific TCR breadth and depth both grew after two AZD1222 doses.

The chain couples TRBV9 to TRBJ2-1; 7 positions agree with TRBD1. The receptor was derived from an adult who received the AZD1222 COVID-19 vaccine. Sequencing used peripheral blood, obtained 28 days after the second AZD1222 dose. CDR3 sequence reads: CASGKQGDSYNEQFF. CDR3 nucleotides: TGTGCCAGCGGCAAGCAGGGGGACTCCTACAATGAGCAGTTCTTC.